The rows below give T cell receptor beta chains drawn from one sample of a study of metastatic and nonmetastatic thyroid tumors. TCRdb re-called clones via MiXCR from the PCR reads. The data show 7,000 to 9,500 clones, about 29% seen once. Sequenced input: tumor tissue. The receptors stem from a male donor with papillary thyroid cancer or a benign thyroid nodule (not recorded which). Some clones in this sample may be carry-over from other donors' samples. Both conserved end residues are part of each CDR3. The order of the fields is J gene, V gene, CDR3 protein.

J gene: TRBJ1-2; V gene: TRBV18; CDR3 protein: CASSPRRGYGYTF
J gene: TRBJ2-1; V gene: TRBV9; CDR3 protein: CASSVATGLAVVGEQFF
J gene: TRBJ2-2; V gene: TRBV7-3; CDR3 protein: CASSLSGGRTGELFF
J gene: TRBJ2-7; V gene: TRBV10-3; CDR3 protein: CAISESPRSYEQYF
J gene: TRBJ1-2; V gene: TRBV12-3/TRBV12-4; CDR3 protein: CASSHFDSMDGYTF
J gene: TRBJ2-3; V gene: TRBV9; CDR3 protein: CASSVEGIDTQYF
J gene: TRBJ1-2; V gene: TRBV12-3/TRBV12-4; CDR3 protein: CASSLGGDRGTYGYTF
J gene: TRBJ1-2; V gene: TRBV6-1; CDR3 protein: CASSEEGILNYGYTF
J gene: TRBJ1-2; V gene: TRBV6-1; CDR3 protein: CASRRDRGNGYTF
J gene: TRBJ2-1; V gene: TRBV27; CDR3 protein: CASSQDRGRDNEQFF
J gene: TRBJ1-2; V gene: TRBV5-1; CDR3 protein: CASSLDQGWDGYTF
J gene: TRBJ2-2; V gene: TRBV4-2; CDR3 protein: CASSQDEVPGELFF
J gene: TRBJ2-3; V gene: TRBV5-4; CDR3 protein: CASSLAGLSSKDTQYF
J gene: TRBJ2-7; V gene: TRBV7-2; CDR3 protein: CASSVASSEQYF
J gene: TRBJ2-2; V gene: TRBV28; CDR3 protein: CASSLPEKNTGELFF
J gene: TRBJ1-1; V gene: TRBV12-3/TRBV12-4; CDR3 protein: CASSVTGLTEAFF
J gene: TRBJ2-2; V gene: TRBV9; CDR3 protein: CASSTPPGLAGGGELFF
J gene: TRBJ2-5; V gene: TRBV5-1; CDR3 protein: CASKVTSGSGTQYF
J gene: TRBJ2-2; V gene: TRBV28; CDR3 protein: CASSTLGTGELFF
J gene: TRBJ1-2; V gene: TRBV6-2/TRBV6-3; CDR3 protein: CASSYAVGGYGYTF
J gene: TRBJ1-2; V gene: TRBV6-1; CDR3 protein: CASSERGQGYGYTF
J gene: TRBJ2-2; V gene: TRBV12-3/TRBV12-4; CDR3 protein: CASSLGGGELFF
J gene: TRBJ2-7; V gene: TRBV30; CDR3 protein: CAWTGLAGVGEQYF
J gene: TRBJ1-2; V gene: TRBV27; CDR3 protein: CASSRTGGWDGYTF
J gene: TRBJ2-7; V gene: TRBV15; CDR3 protein: CATSSRTREQYF
J gene: TRBJ2-7; V gene: TRBV6-1; CDR3 protein: CAISVSTHEQYF
J gene: TRBJ1-2; V gene: TRBV28; CDR3 protein: CASIPGLGVYGYTF
J gene: TRBJ1-2; V gene: TRBV19; CDR3 protein: CAPGRGHGYTF
J gene: TRBJ1-6; V gene: TRBV6-5; CDR3 protein: CASSYSGGNNSPLHF
J gene: TRBJ2-5; V gene: TRBV11-2; CDR3 protein: CASSSGLAGQYSKETQYF
J gene: TRBJ1-3; V gene: TRBV2; CDR3 protein: CASSIRDTGSGNTIYF
J gene: TRBJ2-1; V gene: TRBV12-3/TRBV12-4; CDR3 protein: CASRGPGQVDGEQFF
J gene: TRBJ1-2; V gene: TRBV6-1; CDR3 protein: CASRQENYGYTF
J gene: TRBJ2-2; V gene: TRBV6-2/TRBV6-3; CDR3 protein: CASSPRDTGELFF
J gene: TRBJ2-7; V gene: TRBV2; CDR3 protein: CASSVSGSEQYF
J gene: TRBJ1-2; V gene: TRBV4-3; CDR3 protein: CASSQDVQGVRYTF
J gene: TRBJ2-5; V gene: TRBV28; CDR3 protein: CASSSPASGPGGETQYF
J gene: TRBJ2-7; V gene: TRBV7-8; CDR3 protein: CASSLDDRVIYEQYF
J gene: TRBJ2-2; V gene: TRBV12-3/TRBV12-4; CDR3 protein: CASSFWPGNTGELFF
J gene: TRBJ2-3; V gene: TRBV15; CDR3 protein: CATSRRTDTQYF
J gene: TRBJ2-7; V gene: TRBV5-8; CDR3 protein: CASSLGAGTRSYEQYF
J gene: TRBJ1-2; V gene: TRBV24-1; CDR3 protein: CATSDPGGIGGYTF
J gene: TRBJ1-2; V gene: TRBV6-1; CDR3 protein: CASAPGSNYGYTF
J gene: TRBJ2-1; V gene: TRBV20-1; CDR3 protein: CSARDGTLGEQFF
J gene: TRBJ1-6; V gene: TRBV6-4; CDR3 protein: CASSSLQGTYNSPLHF
J gene: TRBJ2-2; V gene: TRBV6-1; CDR3 protein: CASVAGTHTGELFF
J gene: TRBJ2-3; V gene: TRBV6-2/TRBV6-3; CDR3 protein: CASRSGSTDTQYF
J gene: TRBJ1-2; V gene: TRBV5-5; CDR3 protein: CASSRPQGNGYTF
J gene: TRBJ1-3; V gene: TRBV2; CDR3 protein: CASSESGNTIYF
J gene: TRBJ1-2; V gene: TRBV2; CDR3 protein: CVSGGGSNYGYTF
J gene: TRBJ2-3; V gene: TRBV5-1; CDR3 protein: CASSLSGTNTQYF
J gene: TRBJ1-5; V gene: TRBV27; CDR3 protein: CASSPSNSNQPQHF
J gene: TRBJ2-1; V gene: TRBV4-1; CDR3 protein: CASSQGAIPSYNEQFF
J gene: TRBJ2-3; V gene: TRBV20-1; CDR3 protein: CSARDPLGGETDTQYF
J gene: TRBJ2-7; V gene: TRBV5-1; CDR3 protein: CASSLRGGRESYEQYF
J gene: TRBJ1-3; V gene: TRBV20-1; CDR3 protein: CSAIKTLDRVTGNTIYF
J gene: TRBJ2-2; V gene: TRBV6-2/TRBV6-3; CDR3 protein: CASSYTPGLASDTGELFF
J gene: TRBJ2-7; V gene: TRBV20-1; CDR3 protein: CSARGQGYEQYF
J gene: TRBJ2-1; V gene: TRBV28; CDR3 protein: CASTPGGGAPYNEQFF